The 23 T cell receptor beta chains below all came from one sample that was sequenced in a study of response to subunit inactivated influenza vaccine. TCRdb redid the calling of the RT-PCR reads with MiXCR, one entry per CDR3 protein. The table shows around 480,000 distinct CDR3 sequences, with approximately 11% occurring only once. Here the sequenced sample was PBMCs from blood, taken about 6 weeks after vaccination. The receptors were gathered from a man aged 45-60 years who received an inactivated influenza vaccine.

This clonotype was counted at least ten times. The chain combines TRBV28 with TRBJ1-2, with no clear D. There are 14 residues in the CDR3. V shed 6 bases and J shed 7 bases, with 18 bases lying between them. Germline assignment: CDR1 MDHEN and CDR2 SYDVKM. The CDR3 loop reads CASRTPGRSGGYTF. The DNA for the CDR3 is TGTGCCAGCAGGACCCCGGGCAGAAGTGGTGGCTACACCTTC.

The genes are TRBV18 and TRBJ1-1, with TRBD1 as a possible D gene (5 bases). This CDR3 comprises 15 residues. The germline V gene encodes CDR1 KGHSH and CDR2 LQKENI. The V and J ends lost 3 bases and 0 bases respectively, with 11 bases between them. This chain's CDR3 is CASSPQGVMNTEAFF. The CDR3 bases are TGTGCCAGCTCACCGCAGGGTGTCATGAACACTGAAGCTTTCTTT.

This clonotype was found many times. The genes are TRBV27 and TRBJ2-1; 7 nucleotides match TRBD2. Germline V CDR1 and CDR2: MNHEY, SMNVEV (reference sequence). Germline trimming cut 2 bases from V and 2 bases from J; bases unmatched to any gene: 3. This CDR3 has 15 residues. CDR3 in amino acids: CASSLEGGPYNEQFF. In DNA, the CDR3 is TGTGCCAGCAGTTTAGAGGGAGGGCCCTACAATGAGCAGTTCTTC.

This clonotype came up many times. J is TRBJ2-7 and V is TRBV4-1; unclear D gene. Trimming left V 0 bases short and J 0 bases short, with 9 bases between. The germline V gene has CDR1 MGHRA and CDR2 YSYEKL. The CDR3 extends over 15 amino acids. CDR3 bases: TGCGCCAGCAGCCAAGAGCAGGTCCCCTCCTACGAGCAGTACTTC. It translates to CASSQEQVPSYEQYF.

This clonotype has just a few counts. The chain combines TRBV7-9 with TRBJ2-7; possibly TRBD2 for D (5 bases). CDR3 length equals 14 residues. Germline V gene data show CDR1 as SEHNR and CDR2 as FQNEAQ (reference sequence). Deletions cut 1 base from V and 6 bases from J, with 13 bases between. CDR3: CASSLVEGSGEQYF. CDR3 DNA sequence: TGTGCCAGCAGCTTAGTCGAGGGTTCCGGCGAGCAGTACTTC.

In this sample, this clonotype turned up a few times. The chain has TRBV7-9 and TRBJ2-5; 13 bases align to TRBD2. This CDR3 comprises 16 residues. Germline-derived CDR1 and CDR2 are SEHNR and FQNEAQ (reference sequence). The V segment lost 5 bases and the J segment 1 base; nucleotides outside the gene matches: 4. The CDR3 coding sequence is TGTGCCAGCAGCCATTGGACTAGCGGGAGCCAAGAGACCCAGTACTTC. This codes for CASSHWTSGSQETQYF.

In regard to this clonotype: A much larger clonotype is one base distant, so this may be a read error. The conserved closing phenylalanine or tryptophan is absent in this CDR3, likely reflecting a read error. The genes are TRBV12-3 or TRBV12-4 and TRBJ2-5, with 10 bases matching TRBD2. The CDR3 contains 15 residues. The V and J ends lost 3 bases and 4 bases, in that order; junction bases with no gene match: 5. The CDR3 DNA reads TGTGCCAGCAGTTTTCGGCTAGCGGGAGCAGAGACCCAGTACCTC. Protein: CASSFRLAGAETQYL.

There are a few counts of this clonotype. The chain joins TRBV6-1 to TRBJ2-7; 10 bases are a match to TRBD2. CDR3 length equals 14 residues. CDR1 MNHNS and CDR2 SASEGT come from the germline V gene. The junction had 5 bases not matched to a gene; V was cut back by 5 bases and J by 4 bases. CDR3 in amino acids: CASSLAGDGYEQYF. The CDR3, as DNA: TGTGCCAGCAGTCTAGCGGGAGATGGGTACGAGCAGTACTTC.

V is TRBV29-1 and J is TRBJ1-2; 10 bases fit TRBD1. Germline V gives CDR1 SQVTM, CDR2 ANQGSEA. Trimming cost V 7 bases and J 5 bases; bases outside gene matches: 4. The CDR3 covers 12 residues. The CDR3 coding sequence is TGCAGCGCCCCGGGACAGGGGTATGGCTACACCTTC. Translating it yields CSAPGQGYGYTF. Drawing the rest from reference TRBV29-1 and TRBJ1-2, the complete variable domain is SAVISQKPSRDICQRGTSLTIQCQVDSQVTMMFWYRQQPGQSLTLIATANQGSEATYESGFVIDKFPISRPNLTFSTLTVSNMSPEDSSIYLCSAPGQGYGYTFGSGTRLTVV.

V gene TRBV6-1 combines with J gene TRBJ2-1; no clear D gene. This CDR3 spans 14 amino acids. Per the germline V gene, CDR1 is MNHNS and CDR2 is SASEGT. The V end was cut by 7 bases, the J end by 5 bases, with 15 bases between. CDR3: CASNQERFNNEQFF. The CDR3 region has the DNA TGTGCCAGCAATCAAGAGAGGTTCAACAATGAGCAGTTCTTC.

This clonotype was recorded a few times. The J gene is TRBJ2-5, the V gene TRBV6-1; D uncertain. V shed 6 bases and J shed 2 bases, with 16 bases lying between them. The CDR3 extends over 15 amino acids. Per the germline V gene, CDR1 is MNHNS and CDR2 is SASEGT. The CDR3 sequence is CASSQSPWEQETQYF. DNA of the CDR3: TGTGCCAGCAGCCAATCGCCCTGGGAACAAGAGACCCAGTACTTC.

This clonotype was found many times. J is TRBJ1-4 and V is TRBV27, with unresolved D. CDR3 size: 15 residues. Germline CDR1 reads MNHEY; CDR2 reads SMNVEV (reference sequence). V lost 1 base and J lost 0, with 6 bases in between. CDR3 amino acids: CASSLWGTTNEKLFF. CDR3 DNA: TGTGCCAGCAGTTTATGGGGTACAACTAATGAAAAACTGTTTTTT.

This clonotype has at least ten counts. The chain carries TRBV5-1 and TRBJ2-3, with 9 nucleotides matching TRBD2. The ends lost 0 bases at V and 4 bases at J; junction bases unmatched: 6. The CDR3 contains 16 residues. CDR1 and CDR2 from the germline V gene are SGHRS and YFSETQ. DNA of the CDR3: TGCGCCAGCAGCTTGGGGACTAGCGCCAAAGCAGATACGCAGTATTTT. Its protein product is CASSLGTSAKADTQYF.

This clonotype was detected only a few times. The CDR3 is CASREPSGWNTGELFF. CDR3 sequence (DNA): TGTGCCAGCAGGGAGCCTAGCGGGTGGAACACCGGGGAGCTGTTTTTT. This chain uses TRBV12-3 or TRBV12-4 with TRBJ2-2; 8 bases are shared with TRBD2. V gave up 6 bases and J gave up 1 base; unmatched junction bases: 7. CDR3 length equals 16 residues.

The sample holds many counts of this clonotype. The chain uses TRBV4-2 and TRBJ2-1, with TRBD2 matching over 15 bases. After removal of 3 bases from V and 8 bases from J, the junction contained 8 bases not matched to a gene. The germline CDR1 and CDR2 sequences are LGHNA and YNFKEQ. The CDR3 totals 17 residues. The CDR3 loop is CASSHGTSGGWGDEQFF. The CDR3 nucleotides are TGTGCCAGCAGCCACGGGACTAGCGGGGGGTGGGGTGATGAGCAGTTCTTC.

This clonotype was observed a few times. The genes are TRBV28 and TRBJ2-1; 12 bases are a match to TRBD1. The CDR3 sequence is 13 residues long. V lost 9 bases, J lost 10 bases, and 7 bases stayed unmatched. Per the germline V gene, CDR1 is MDHEN and CDR2 is SYDVKM. The CDR3 nucleotides read TGTGCCAGTTCGGGACAGGGGGCGCGAGAGCAGTTCTTC. Translating it yields CASSGQGAREQFF.

This clonotype was seen a handful of times. The rearrangement links TRBV6-5 to TRBJ2-7; no definite D call. Germline CDR1 and CDR2: MNHEY and SVGAGI. V shed 2 bases and J shed 5 bases, with 10 bases lying between them. The CDR3 totals 13 residues. CDR3 residues: CASSYRAWDEQYF. The CDR3 nucleotides read TGTGCCAGCAGTTACCGGGCTTGGGACGAGCAGTACTTC.

This clonotype showed up many times. The V gene is TRBV7-3, the J gene TRBJ1-6, with D hard to call. Trimming removed 0 bases from V and 5 bases from J, with 17 bases in between. Germline lookup yields CDR1 SGHTA and CDR2 FQGTGA. The CDR3 is 18 residues long. CDR3 sequence: CASSLTLRAGWDNSPLHF. CDR3 nucleotides: TGTGCCAGCAGCTTAACGTTAAGGGCAGGCTGGGATAATTCACCCCTCCACTTT.

This clonotype occurred a few times. This chain uses TRBV6-2 or TRBV6-3 with TRBJ2-7; D gene unclear. Germline loops: CDR1 MNHEY, CDR2 SVGEGT. Trimming shortened V by 2 bases and J by 4 bases, and 9 bases separated the two germline ends. The CDR3 runs to 13 residues. The chain's CDR3 is CASSYGARYEQYF. CDR3 nucleotides: TGTGCCAGCAGTTACGGAGCCCGATACGAGCAGTACTTC.

This clonotype was counted ten times or more. The chain combines TRBV12-3 or TRBV12-4 with TRBJ2-3, with unresolved D. The CDR3 has 12 residues. V was shortened by 2 bases and J by 8 bases, with 8 bases between the two germline ends. CDR3 DNA: TGTGCCAGCAGTTTAACGGTTGCTACGCAGTATTTT. As protein: CASSLTVATQYF.

This clonotype was observed a handful of times. The chain employs TRBV20-1 and TRBJ2-5; TRBD1 is a possible D gene (6 bases). This CDR3 spans 13 amino acids. Germline CDR1 and CDR2: DFQATT and SNEGSKA (reference sequence). CDR3 protein: CNLGGTPQETQYF. Here the CDR3 DNA reads TGCAATTTAGGGGGTACCCCCCAAGAGACCCAGTACTTC.

The rearrangement uses TRBV7-2 and TRBJ1-5, with a weak D call TRBD1 (5 bases). The germline V gene has CDR1 SGHTA and CDR2 FQGNSA. This CDR3 comprises 16 residues. Trimming took off 5 bases at V and 0 bases at J, with 14 bases between the two ends. The DNA of the CDR3 is TGTGCCAGCAGCGTGAGTTGGGGGTCTAGCAATCAGCCCCAGCATTTT. Its protein is CASSVSWGSSNQPQHF.

The genes are TRBV2 and TRBJ2-7; 9 bases are a match to TRBD1. V lost 6 bases to trimming and J lost 5 bases; unmatched junction nucleotides: 8. The CDR3 loop spans 14 amino acids. The germline gives CDR1 SNHLY, CDR2 FYNNEI. The CDR3 protein is CASSHRDRAHEQYF. The CDR3 region has the DNA TGTGCCAGCAGCCACCGGGACAGGGCCCACGAGCAGTACTTC. The full variable domain, its missing parts supplied by reference TRBV2 and TRBJ2-7, is EPEVTQTPSHQVTQMGQEVILRCVPISNHLYFYWYRQILGQKVEFLVSFYNNEISEKSEIFDDQFSVERPDGSNFTLKIRSTKLEDSAMYFCASSHRDRAHEQYFGPGTRLTVT.